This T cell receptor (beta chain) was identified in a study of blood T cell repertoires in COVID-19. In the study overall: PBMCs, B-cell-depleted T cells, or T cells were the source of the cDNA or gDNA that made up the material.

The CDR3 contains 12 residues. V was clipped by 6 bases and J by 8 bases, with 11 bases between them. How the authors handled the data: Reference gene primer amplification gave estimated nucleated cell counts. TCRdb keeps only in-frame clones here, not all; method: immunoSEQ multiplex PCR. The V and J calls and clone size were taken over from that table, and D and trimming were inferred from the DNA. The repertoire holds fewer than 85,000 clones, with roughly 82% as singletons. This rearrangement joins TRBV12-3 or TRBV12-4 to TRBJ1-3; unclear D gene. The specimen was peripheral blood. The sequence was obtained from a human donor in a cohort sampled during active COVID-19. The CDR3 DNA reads TGTGCCAGCAGGGATACGCAGGACACCATATATTTT. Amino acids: CASRDTQDTIYF.